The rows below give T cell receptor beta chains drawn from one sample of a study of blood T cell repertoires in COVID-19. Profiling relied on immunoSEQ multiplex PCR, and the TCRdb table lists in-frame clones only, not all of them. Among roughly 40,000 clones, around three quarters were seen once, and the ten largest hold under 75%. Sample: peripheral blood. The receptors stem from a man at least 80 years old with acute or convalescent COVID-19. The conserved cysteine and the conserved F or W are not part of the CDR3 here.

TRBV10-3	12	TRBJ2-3	AISRTGGTDTQY
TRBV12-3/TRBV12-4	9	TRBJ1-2	ASSSRYGYT
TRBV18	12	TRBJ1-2	ASSRTGGYYGYT
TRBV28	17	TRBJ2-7	ASSSPAWTSGLLIYEQY
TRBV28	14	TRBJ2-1	ASSLGTVSSYNEQF
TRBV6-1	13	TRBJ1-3	ASSERGSSGNTIY
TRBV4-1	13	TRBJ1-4	ASSQELTVGRKLF
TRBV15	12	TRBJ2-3	ATSRGDRGSTQY
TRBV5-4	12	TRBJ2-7	ASSPQTTLYEQY
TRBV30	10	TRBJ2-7	AWSVARYEQY
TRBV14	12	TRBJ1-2	ASSQSGQGHGYT
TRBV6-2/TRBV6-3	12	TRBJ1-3	ASSYHRFGNTIY
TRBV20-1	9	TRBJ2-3	SAVNRDTQY
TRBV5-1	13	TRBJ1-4	ASSLTTGPGEKLF
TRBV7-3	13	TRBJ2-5	ASSAGAGVTETQY
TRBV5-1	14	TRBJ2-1	ASSYRGRSSYNEQF
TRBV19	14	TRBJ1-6	ASSPTTGVLNSPLH
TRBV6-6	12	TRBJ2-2	ASSGGSWTGELF
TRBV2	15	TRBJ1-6	ASKDPGEWGLRSPLH
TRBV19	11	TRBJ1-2	ASSEQGYYGYT
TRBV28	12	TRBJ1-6	ASTAGKRNSPLH
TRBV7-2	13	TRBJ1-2	ASSQNRGGLDGYT
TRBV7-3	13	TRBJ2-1	ASSLLAGGDNEQF
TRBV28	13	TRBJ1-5	ASTSDGKASQPQH
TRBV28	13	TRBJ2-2	ASSFRDRNTGELF
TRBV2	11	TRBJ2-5	ASSEGLVETQY
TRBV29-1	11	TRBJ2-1	SGTGTVGNEQF
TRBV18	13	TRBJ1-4	ASSYDRATNEKLF
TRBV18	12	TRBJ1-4	ASSRSGVGEKLF
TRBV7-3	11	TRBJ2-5	ASSRSPQETQY
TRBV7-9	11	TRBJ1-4	ASQGSANEKLF
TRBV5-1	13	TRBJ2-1	ASSLGTSRDNEQF
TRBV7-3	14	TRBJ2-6	ASSLMSGSGANVLT
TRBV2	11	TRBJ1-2	ASRGTASYGYT